This T cell receptor beta chain was sequenced in a study of blood T cell repertoires in COVID-19 (dated by TCRdb to about 2020). For the study in its entirety: Samples from collaborators originated in the United States, Italy and Spain and spanned both the acute and convalescent phases of COVID-19. Where available, HLA class I and class II types were obtained from metadata supplied by the sample provider rather than from assay-based typing. Deeply sampled blood TCRbeta repertoires from subjects exposed to, actively infected with, or recovered from COVID-19 were included in the dataset. A de-identified subject ID, COVID-19 status, age in years and sex were almost always included in the sample metadata. A freely available public database, intended as a resource for researchers studying the immune response to SARS-CoV-2, is where the repertoires were released. The prospective study material was composed of cDNA or gDNA derived from T cells, B-cell-depleted T cells, or PBMCs. The samples were drawn from two sources: the first 160 participants of the ongoing ImmuneRACE study, and 1,254 subjects contributed by 6 global collaborators. The investigation overall reported the following: Clinical and demographic metadata were provided uncurated, with the amount varying by source and participant.

The immunoSEQ Assay, a bias-controlled multiplex PCR, was used to amplify TCRbeta CDR3 regions from genomic DNA. Concerning the study's data processing: Within the assay, amplification of reference gene primers was used to estimate how many nucleated cells each sample contained. To quantify the absolute abundance of each unique TCRbeta CDR3 rearrangement, sequence reads were collapsed and filtered. For each sample, productive Simpson clonality was calculated as the square root of Simpson's diversity index over productive rearrangements. Entries here come from immuneACCESS through TCRdb and include only in-frame sequences with V and J called. Some clones fail to appear in such tables; in the studies checked, an unresolved V gene covers under half of the shortfall, and the cause of the remainder is unknown. That table furnishes V, J and clone size, whereas the DNA furnished D and trimming. The sample table contains some 230,000 clones; only one count was recorded for more than 65% of them. Approximately 3% of the sample belongs to the ten largest clones.

V is pared back by 4 bases and J by 0 bases, with 7 bases lying between the germline termini. CDR1 and CDR2, per the germline V gene (reference sequence), are SGHNT and YYREEE. The CDR3 has 13 amino acids, counting the end cysteine and phenylalanine. The retained sequence is limited to the CDR3, 39 bases, with the frame set at the first base. A second Seattle source provided samples from volunteer blood donors who had recovered from COVID-19. Collaborating institutions collected whole blood in K2EDTA tubes following their own protocols. For TCRbeta analysis, collaborators shipped samples in one of three forms: frozen whole blood, isolated PBMCs, or DNA extracted from either of those sample types. The table lists this clone with a count of one. Its binding antigen is unknown. It has no much larger one-base neighbor in the sample; base qualities were not kept.

The receptor comes from a woman younger than 45 who had recovered from COVID-19. The chain links TRBV5-4 with TRBJ1-1; the D gene lacks a confident call. The sequencing input was peripheral blood. CDR3 reads: CASSQDMNTEAFF. The DNA is as follows: TGTGCCAGCAGCCAAGACATGAACACTGAAGCTTTCTTT. The full variable domain, completed from the reference TRBV5-4 and TRBJ1-1 proteins outside the CDR3, reads ETGVTQSPTHLIKTRGQQVTLRCSSQSGHNTVSWYQQALGQGPQFIFQYYREEENGRGNFPPRFSGLQFPNYSSELNVNALELDDSALYLCASSQDMNTEAFFGQGTRLTVV.